These 6 T cell receptor beta chains originate from one sample sequenced in a study of T cell repertoires in cytomegalovirus infection. Via MiXCR, TCRdb re-called the reads, giving one row per CDR3 protein. The sample includes hundreds of thousands of distinct CDR3 sequences, approximately 8.9% of them seen just once. Sequenced: PBMCs. The receptors shown here come from a human donor in good health (CMV status not recorded). Some clones in this sample may be carry-over from other donors' samples.

The chain employs TRBV20-1 and TRBJ1-5; 8 nucleotides align to TRBD1. Germline V CDR1 and CDR2: DFQATT, SNEGSKA (reference sequence). The CDR3 extends over 16 amino acids. With V trimmed by 5 bases and J by 0 bases, 9 bases remained unmatched. CDR3: CSAPKGQADSNQPQHF. Written as DNA, the CDR3 is TGCAGTGCTCCCAAGGGACAGGCCGATAGCAATCAGCCCCAGCATTTT.

V and J are TRBV7-6 and TRBJ1-1; TRBD1 might be the D (5 bases). CDR1 is SGHVS and CDR2 is FNYEAQ in the germline V gene. The CDR3 runs to 15 residues. Trimming removed 5 bases at V and 1 base at J, with 14 bases between. The DNA of the CDR3 is TGTGCCAGCAGCCTACCAGGGTGGGCGAACACTGAAGCTTTCTTT. Its protein is CASSLPGWANTEAFF.

This clonotype was seen repeatedly, ten times or more. This chain links TRBV12-3 or TRBV12-4 with TRBJ2-5, with D perhaps TRBD2 (5 bases). CDR3 length: 15 residues. V lost 4 bases and J lost 3, with 15 bases in between. The CDR3 DNA follows: TGTGCCAGCAGTTCCTCCGGAGGATCCGAAGAGACCCAGTACTTC. Translation gives CASSSSGGSEETQYF.

This clonotype was detected ten times or more. The chain employs TRBV6-1 and TRBJ2-2; possibly TRBD1 for D (6 bases). Germline assignment: CDR1 MNHNS and CDR2 SASEGT. The CDR3 length is 11 residues. V was clipped by 7 bases and J by 8 bases, with 8 bases between them. The CDR3 spells CASTRGGELFF. The DNA for the CDR3 is TGTGCCAGCACAAGGGGGGGGGAGCTGTTTTTT.

The V call is TRBV23-1, the J call TRBJ2-3; D call uncertain. TRBV23-1 is flagged as an ORF with uncertain function. V lost 1 base and J 0 bases, leaving 11 bases between the germline ends. There are 16 residues in the CDR3. The CDR3 spells CASSQLRASSTDTQYF. Written as DNA, the CDR3 is TGCGCCAGCAGTCAATTAAGGGCGTCTAGCACAGATACGCAGTATTTT.

This clonotype was detected ten times or more. The chain is built from TRBV7-2 and TRBJ1-3; tentative D call: TRBD1 (5 bases). The V end was cut by 2 bases, the J end by 0 bases, with 8 bases between. This CDR3 comprises 15 residues. CDR1 is SGHTA and CDR2 is FQGNSA in the germline V gene. CDR3 residues: CASSLQGRSGNTIYF. The CDR3 bases are TGTGCCAGCAGCTTACAGGGCCGCTCTGGAAACACCATATATTTT. Based on the CDR3 plus reference TRBV7-2 and TRBJ1-3, the full variable domain is GAGVSQSPSNKVTEKGKDVELRCDPISGHTALYWYRQSLGQGLEFLIYFQGNSAPDKSGLPSDRFSAERTGGSVSTLTIQRTQQEDSAVYLCASSLQGRSGNTIYFGEGSWLTVV.